The T cell receptor beta chain under discussion was sequenced for a study of cytomegalovirus exposure and HLA in healthy donors. Points from the study as a whole: Whilst most TCR sequences proved rare, a subset of public TCRs occurred across many donors.

As to this clone: Antigen unknown.

CDR1 LNHDA and CDR2 SQIVND come from the germline V gene (reference sequence). The CDR3 contains 14 residues. The V gene end was trimmed by 7 bases and the J gene end by 3 bases; junction bases not matched to a gene: 5. With 60 Vbeta and 13 Jbeta primers, the PCR was carried out. Generated by immunoSEQ multiplex PCR, the TCRdb table keeps only in-frame clones and is missing some. The sample has 170,000 or so clones; around 80% are singletons. The specimen was PBMCs. This TCR came from a woman in her sixties or seventies in good health and CMV-seropositive. V usage is TRBV19 and J usage is TRBJ2-1, with TRBD1 identical over 8 bases. CDR3 DNA sequence: TGTGCCAGTACTGCGGGACAGGACTACAATGAGCAGTTCTTC. The encoded protein is CASTAGQDYNEQFF.